What follows describes a single T cell receptor beta chain. Antigen unknown. Hyperthyroidism had been newly diagnosed in patients aged 18 to 65, and its duration was under 2 months. These data originate in a study of T cells in Graves' hyperthyroidism and ophthalmopathy. Amplified TCR beta CDR3 regions came from RNA transcripts. In the first-round RT-PCR of the TCR CDR3, the HTBI primer set was used. TCRdb fed the multiplex PCR reads into MiXCR, producing one record per CDR3 protein. The data show about 840,000 distinct CDR3 sequences, 38% seen once. Study-wide points: In simple terms, a model built on 13 V-J features told ophthalmopathy apart from stable hyperthyroidism.

What was sequenced was blood. The TCR sequence derives from a man aged 18 to 30 with Graves' hyperthyroidism.

The CDR3 spells CSARSGLAGDDTGELFF. The CDR3 DNA reads TGCAGTGCTAGATCGGGACTAGCGGGAGACGACACCGGGGAGCTGTTTTTT. J is TRBJ2-2 and V is TRBV20-1; TRBD2 matches at 14 bases. The CDR3 has 17 residues. CDR1 DFQATT and CDR2 SNEGSKA come from the germline V gene (reference sequence). After removal of 2 bases from V and 3 bases from J, the junction contained 5 bases not matched to a gene.